This T cell receptor beta chain was observed in a study of CD8+CD57+ T cells in acquired aplastic anemia. Germline V gene sequence: CDR1 MGHDK, CDR2 SYGVNS. The CDR3 spans 15 residues. Trimming cost V 9 bases and J 3 bases, with 20 bases left between them. According to the study, genomic DNA was the template for TCR beta VDJ and CDR3 profiling. Each CDR3 protein gets one entry after TCRdb re-called the reads with MiXCR. The sample holds about 180,000 distinct CDR3 sequences, less than 60% seen once. By flow cytometry, patients selected for sequencing had shown an expansion of CD8+CD57+ cells. The chain carries TRBV25-1 and TRBJ1-1; D is perhaps TRBD1 (5 bases). This receptor was taken from a human donor with aplastic anemia. Specimen: sorted CD4+, CD8+, or CD8+CD57+ T cells (not recorded which) from PBMCs. The CDR3 loop reads CASSPPRDGDTEAFF. The CDR3 nucleotides are TGTGCCAGTAGTCCCCCCCGGGACGGAGACACTGAAGCTTTCTTT. Using reference TRBV25-1 and TRBJ1-1 for the parts outside the CDR3, the full variable domain is EADIYQTPRYLVIGTGKKITLECSQTMGHDKMYWYQQDPGMELHLIHYSYGVNSTEKGDLSSESTVSRIRTEHFPLTLESARPSHTSQYLCASSPPRDGDTEAFFGQGTRLTVV.